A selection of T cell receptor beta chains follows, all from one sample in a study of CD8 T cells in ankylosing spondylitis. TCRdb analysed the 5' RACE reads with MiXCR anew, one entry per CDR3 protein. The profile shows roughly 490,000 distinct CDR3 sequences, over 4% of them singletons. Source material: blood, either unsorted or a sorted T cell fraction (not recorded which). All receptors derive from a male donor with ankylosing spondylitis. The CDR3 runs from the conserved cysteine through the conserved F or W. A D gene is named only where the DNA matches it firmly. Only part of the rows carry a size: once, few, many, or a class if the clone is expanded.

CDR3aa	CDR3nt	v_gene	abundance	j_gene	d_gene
CASSPTGGGYNEQFF	TGTGCCAGCAGCCCGACAGGGGGGGGTTACAATGAGCAGTTCTTC	TRBV9	many	TRBJ2-1	TRBD1
CASSFRGTGEQYF	TGTGCCAGCAGTTTTCGGGGGACGGGGGAGCAGTACTTC	TRBV12-3/TRBV12-4	many	TRBJ2-7	NA
CASSWSGTGGEKLFF	TGTGCCAGCAGCTGGAGCGGGACAGGGGGCGAAAAACTGTTTTTT	TRBV5-5	many	TRBJ1-4	TRBD1
CASSYSTLLGVSDTQYF	TGTGCCAGCAGTTACTCGACGCTCCTGGGGGTCTCAGATACGCAGTATTTT	TRBV6-2/TRBV6-3	many	TRBJ2-3	NA
CASSPQTGGNTEAFF	TGTGCCAGCTCACCGCAGACAGGGGGGAACACTGAAGCTTTCTTT	TRBV18	many	TRBJ1-1	TRBD1
CASSLGFVREGETQYF	TGTGCCAGCAGTTTAGGGTTTGTCAGGGAAGGAGAGACCCAGTACTTC	TRBV12-3/TRBV12-4	many	TRBJ2-5	NA
CASSIGTTLPGTQYF	TGCGCCAGCAGCATCGGGACTACCCTTCCTGGGACCCAGTACTTC	TRBV5-1	many	TRBJ2-5	TRBD2
CASSRRVDSTDTQYF	TGTGCCAGCAGCCGACGAGTTGATTCCACAGATACGCAGTATTTT	TRBV3-1	few	TRBJ2-3	NA
CASSQNHGTTRIRFF	TGTGCCAGCAGCCAAAACCACGGGACTACTAGAATACGGTTCTTC	TRBV4-2	few	TRBJ2-1	TRBD2
CASSPDRPPDEQFF	TGTGCCAGCAGCCCGGACCGACCCCCGGATGAGCAGTTCTTC	TRBV7-2	many	TRBJ2-1	NA
CAISESKAGSNQPQHF	TGTGCCATCAGTGAGTCCAAGGCCGGTAGCAATCAGCCCCAGCATTTT	TRBV10-3	NA	TRBJ1-5	NA
CASSQYVAVGNTIYF	TGCGCCAGCAGCCAATATGTGGCAGTGGGCAACACCATATATTTT	TRBV4-1	many	TRBJ1-3	NA
CATSLQGWGRRISPLHF	TGTGCCACCAGCCTACAGGGCTGGGGGCGAAGAATTTCACCCCTCCACTTT	TRBV15	many	TRBJ1-6	NA
CASSQGRPAGDYGYTF	TGCGCCAGCAGCCAGGGCCGGCCGGCCGGGGACTATGGCTACACCTTC	TRBV5-1	many	TRBJ1-2	NA
CASQSRQGNGYTF	TGTGCCAGCCAATCTCGGCAGGGGAATGGCTACACCTTC	TRBV7-9	many	TRBJ1-2	NA
CASSQEDSSNQPQHF	TGCGCCAGCAGCCAAGAGGACAGTAGCAATCAGCCCCAGCATTTT	TRBV4-1	many	TRBJ1-5	NA
CASSFNRGLGANVLTF	TGTGCCAGCAGTTTCAACAGGGGGCTTGGGGCCAACGTCCTGACTTTC	TRBV12-3/TRBV12-4	many	TRBJ2-6	TRBD1
CASSQDMRRGYTF	TGCGCCAGCAGCCAAGACATGCGTCGGGGCTACACCTTC	TRBV4-3	many	TRBJ1-2	NA
CASSLVGAVGTEAFF	TGTGCCAGCAGCTTAGTTGGGGCGGTGGGGACTGAAGCTTTCTTT	TRBV7-2	NA	TRBJ1-1	NA
CSVEDSGRATDTQYF	TGCAGCGTTGAAGATTCGGGCAGGGCCACAGATACGCAGTATTTT	TRBV29-1	many	TRBJ2-3	NA
CASSSAGVSYNEQFF	TGCGCCAGCAGCTCAGCGGGGGTCTCCTACAATGAGCAGTTCTTC	TRBV5-1	many	TRBJ2-1	TRBD2
CASSPQLHEQYF	TGTGCCAGCAGCCCGCAACTGCACGAGCAGTACTTC	TRBV7-2	few	TRBJ2-7	NA
CASSPKGSGGSYNSPLHF	TGTGCCAGCAGCCCTAAAGGATCGGGCGGCTCCTATAATTCACCCCTCCACTTT	TRBV6-1	many	TRBJ1-6	NA
CSARDGSYYEQYF	TGCAGTGCTAGAGATGGGTCCTACTACGAGCAGTACTTC	TRBV20-1	many	TRBJ2-7	NA
CASNPDPGVNQPQHF	TGTGCCAGCAACCCAGACCCGGGGGTTAATCAGCCCCAGCATTTT	TRBV7-2	many	TRBJ1-5	NA
CSARDGAGNQPQHF	TGCAGTGCTAGAGATGGGGCAGGGAACCAGCCCCAGCATTTT	TRBV20-1	NA	TRBJ1-5	NA
CASSSPSIEQYF	TGTGCCAGCAGTTCTCCATCTATCGAGCAGTACTTC	TRBV27	many	TRBJ2-7	NA
CSVVPRRGRGETQYF	TGCAGCGTTGTCCCCAGGAGGGGTAGGGGGGAGACCCAGTACTTC	TRBV29-1	many	TRBJ2-5	NA